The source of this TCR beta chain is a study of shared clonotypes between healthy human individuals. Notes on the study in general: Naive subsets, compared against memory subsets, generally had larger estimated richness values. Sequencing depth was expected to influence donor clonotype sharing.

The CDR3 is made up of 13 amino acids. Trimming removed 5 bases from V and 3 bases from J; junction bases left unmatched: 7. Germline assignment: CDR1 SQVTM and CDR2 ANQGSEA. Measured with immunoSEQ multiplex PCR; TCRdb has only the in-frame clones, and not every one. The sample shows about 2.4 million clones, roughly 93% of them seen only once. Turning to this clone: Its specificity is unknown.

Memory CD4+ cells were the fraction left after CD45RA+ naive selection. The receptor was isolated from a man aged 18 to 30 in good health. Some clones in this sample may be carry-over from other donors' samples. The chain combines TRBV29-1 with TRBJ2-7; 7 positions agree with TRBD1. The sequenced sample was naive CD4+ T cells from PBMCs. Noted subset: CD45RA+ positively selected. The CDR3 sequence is CSVRGQISYEQYF. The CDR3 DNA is TGCAGCGTTCGGGGACAGATTAGCTACGAGCAGTACTTC.